Listed here are 2 T cell receptor beta chains from one sample, sequenced in a study of blood T cell repertoires in COVID-19. Profiling relied on immunoSEQ multiplex PCR, and the TCRdb table lists in-frame clones only, not all of them. This table has under 300,000 clones, less than 85% appearing once. Sequencing was done on a sample of peripheral blood. Source of these receptors: a woman of 80 years or more with active or convalescent COVID-19.

The gene calls are TRBV25-1 and TRBJ1-1; TRBD1 matches 7 bases. The CDR3 length is 14 residues. V lost 4 bases, J lost 1 base, and 3 bases stayed unmatched. The germline CDR1 and CDR2 sequences are MGHDK and SYGVNS. As DNA, the CDR3 is TGTGCCAGCAGTGCGCGACAGGGGAACACTGAAGCTTTCTTT. This codes for CASSARQGNTEAFF.

The chain carries TRBV10-3 and TRBJ2-7, with a possible D match to TRBD2 (5 bases). CDR3 length: 14 residues. Trimming took 7 bases from V and 1 from J, leaving 14 bases between them. From germline, CDR1 is ENHRY and CDR2 SYGVKD. For the CDR3, the DNA is TGTGCCATCAATTCCGGACTGGATTCCTACGAGCAGTACTTC. As protein: CAINSGLDSYEQYF.